A single sample is the source of the 16 T cell receptor beta chains below, sequenced in a study of T cell responses to AZD1222 COVID-19 vaccine. TCRdb keeps only in-frame clones here, not all; method: immunoSEQ multiplex PCR. This sample has 70,000 or so clones, with around 88% found just once. Here the sequenced sample was peripheral blood, taken on day 0 of AZD1222 vaccination. The origin of the receptors is an adult in good health.

This sequence joins TRBV30 and TRBJ1-1; TRBD1 agrees at 8 bases. Unmatched junction bases numbered 5, after V lost 0 bases and J lost 8 bases. CDR1 is GTSNPN and CDR2 is SVGIG in the germline V gene (reference sequence). The CDR3 has 13 residues. The CDR3, as DNA: TGTGCCTGGAGTGTCGACAGGGGAATGGAAGCTTTCTTT. Translated, it gives CAWSVDRGMEAFF. Full variable domain (rest looked up from reference TRBV30 and TRBJ1-1): SQTIHQWPATLVQPVGSPLSLECTVEGTSNPNLYWYRQAAGRGLQLLFYSVGIGQISSEVPQNLSASRPQDRQFILSSKKLLLSDSGFYLCAWSVDRGMEAFFGQGTRLTVV.

V and J are TRBV9 and TRBJ2-4; TRBD1 matches at 8 bases. The CDR3 is made up of 14 amino acids. Germline CDR1 SGDLS, CDR2 YYNGEE. The ends lost 4 bases at V and 4 bases at J; junction bases unmatched: 4. CDR3 protein: CASSRGQAKNIQYF. The CDR3 bases are TGTGCCAGCAGCAGGGGACAGGCGAAAAACATTCAGTACTTC.

The V and J genes are TRBV7-8 and TRBJ1-2, with 8 positions matching TRBD1. Germline V gene data show CDR1 as SGHVS and CDR2 as FQNEAQ. The CDR3 is made up of 15 amino acids. V shed 1 base and J 8 bases; nucleotides not matched to a gene: 9. Here the CDR3 DNA reads TGTGCCAGCAGCTTAGACATGGGACAGGTCCAGGGCTACACCTTC. Its translation: CASSLDMGQVQGYTF.

This rearrangement joins TRBV28 to TRBJ2-3; possible D gene TRBD2, 6 bases. V dropped 3 bases and J dropped 2 bases, with 9 bases sitting between them. Germline CDR1 is MDHEN and CDR2 is SYDVKM. This CDR3 has 14 amino acids. CDR3 DNA: TGTGCCAGCAGTTTGGCGGGGACCACAGATACGCAGTATTTT. Protein sequence: CASSLAGTTDTQYF.

The gene calls are TRBV27 and TRBJ1-6; D gene unclear. The germline gives CDR1 MNHEY, CDR2 SMNVEV (reference sequence). Trimming shortened V by 3 bases and J by 6 bases, and 15 bases separated the two germline ends. The CDR3 covers 16 residues. The DNA for the CDR3 is TGTGCCAGCAGTTTGGACGGGTGGGCAGTTAATTCACCCCTCCACTTT. It specifies CASSLDGWAVNSPLHF.

The gene calls are TRBV7-9 and TRBJ2-7; 9 nucleotides line up with TRBD2. Germline assignment: CDR1 SEHNR and CDR2 FQNEAQ (reference sequence). There are 15 residues in the CDR3. V dropped 5 bases and J dropped 2; count of bases not matched to a gene: 7. The DNA for the CDR3 is TGTGCCAGCAGCGCTAGCGGGAACCCTACCTACGAGCAGTACTTC. This codes for CASSASGNPTYEQYF.

J is TRBJ1-2 and V is TRBV6-5; tentatively, D is TRBD1 (5 bases). The CDR3 is made up of 16 amino acids. Germline CDR1 is MNHEY and CDR2 is SVGAGI. The V and J ends lost 0 bases and 2 bases respectively, with 13 bases between them. The CDR3 DNA reads as TGTGCCAGCAGTTACTCGATGGTAGCAGGGAACTATGGCTACACCTTC. The encoded protein is CASSYSMVAGNYGYTF.

The chain recombines TRBV5-1 with TRBJ2-7, with 9 bases identical to TRBD1. This CDR3 region has 15 residues. The junction had 11 bases not matched to a gene; V was cut back by 4 bases and J by 6 bases. Per the germline V gene, CDR1 is SGHRS and CDR2 is YFSETQ. CDR3 sequence: CASSSTGQGPSEQYF. In DNA form, the CDR3 reads TGCGCCAGCAGCAGCACGGGACAGGGACCTTCCGAGCAGTACTTC.

The gene calls are TRBV5-6 and TRBJ2-7, with TRBD2 as a possible D gene (6 bases). Germline V gene lookup returns CDR1 SGHDT and CDR2 YYEEEE. The CDR3 is 17 amino acids. Trimming stripped 3 bases from V and 7 bases from J, with 26 bases between. Here the CDR3 DNA reads TGTGCCAGCAGCTCGAACAATATACGGACTATATTAGGGGAGCAGTACTTC. It encodes CASSSNNIRTILGEQYF.

The CDR3 is CASSARLAASQETQYF. The CDR3 nucleotides read TGTGCCAGTAGCGCACGACTAGCGGCATCTCAAGAGACCCAGTACTTC. The V and J genes are TRBV19 and TRBJ2-5; 9 bases align to TRBD2. CDR1 and CDR2 (germline): LNHDA, SQIVND (reference sequence). The J segment lost 2 bases and the V segment lost 6 bases, leaving 10 bases of the junction unmatched. The CDR3 is 16 residues long.

This chain connects TRBV5-1 to TRBJ2-1; D call uncertain. V lost 2 bases and J lost 5, with 8 bases in between. Per the germline V gene, CDR1 is SGHRS and CDR2 is YFSETQ. There are 13 residues in the CDR3. CDR3 sequence reads: CASSLTVDNEQFF. CDR3 DNA sequence: TGCGCCAGCAGCTTAACGGTAGACAATGAGCAGTTCTTC.

The chain recombines TRBV12-3 or TRBV12-4 with TRBJ1-5, with a possible D match to TRBD1 (6 bases). This CDR3 region has 13 residues. The V and J ends lost 8 bases and 3 bases respectively, with 11 bases between them. CDR3 sequence: CASSRQVNQPQHF. Here the CDR3 DNA reads TGTGCCAGCTCCCGACAGGTCAATCAGCCCCAGCATTTT.

The gene calls are TRBV11-2 and TRBJ2-1; D perhaps matches TRBD2 (6 bases). V was shortened by 2 bases and J by 8 bases, with 10 bases between the two germline ends. Germline V gene data show CDR1 as SGHAT and CDR2 as FQNNGV. The CDR3 totals 13 residues. The CDR3 DNA is TGTGCCAGCAGCTTACGGAGGGTGGATGAGCAGTTCTTC. Translation: CASSLRRVDEQFF.

This chain uses TRBV29-1 with TRBJ1-3, with D unclear. Germline assignment: CDR1 SQVTM and CDR2 ANQGSEA. V lost 0 bases and J lost 2, with 8 bases in between. The CDR3 is 14 residues long. The CDR3 here is CSVEETEAGNTIYF. DNA for the CDR3: TGCAGCGTTGAAGAGACCGAGGCTGGAAACACCATATATTTT.

This sequence joins TRBV7-9 and TRBJ1-1, with no clear D. Trimming took off 2 bases at V and 3 bases at J, with 13 bases between the two ends. Germline CDR1 SEHNR, CDR2 FQNEAQ (reference sequence). This CDR3 spans 15 amino acids. Written as DNA, the CDR3 is TGTGCCAGCAGCTTAATTTCGGGTAGGGACACTGAAGCTTTCTTT. As protein: CASSLISGRDTEAFF.

This sequence joins TRBV6-2 or TRBV6-3 and TRBJ2-3, with 11 bases lining up with TRBD2. V was clipped by 2 bases and J by 2 bases; unmatched bases: 9. Germline CDR1 reads MNHEY; CDR2 reads SVGEGT. CDR3 length: 18 amino acids. The CDR3 region has the DNA TGTGCCAGCAGTTACCCTGCCACTAGCGGGGGCAACACAGATACGCAGTATTTT. Protein: CASSYPATSGGNTDTQYF.